In this sample, the clone carrying this T cell receptor (beta chain) turned up many times. No antigen is known for it. TCR beta CDR3 regions were amplified from RNA. The primer set for the first-round RT-PCR of the TCR CDR3 was HTBI. TCRdb called the multiplex PCR reads again in MiXCR, with one record for every CDR3 protein. The table has hundreds of thousands of distinct CDR3 sequences, around 15% seen once. This entry comes from a study of T cells in Graves' hyperthyroidism and ophthalmopathy. Findings and caveats of the study: Blood samples included most of the expanded thyroid clonotypes exceeding 0.001.

Exclusion followed for patients with uncontrolled infection, other autoimmune disease, pregnancy or lactation. Isolation of PBMCs was performed on around 9.8 ml fresh peripheral blood. Trimming shortened V by 2 bases and J by 2 bases, and 13 bases separated the two germline ends. From germline, CDR1 is MNHEY and CDR2 SVGAGI. The CDR3 runs to 15 residues. The rearrangement joins TRBV6-5 to TRBJ2-7; D remains unclear. The sample consisted of blood. The receptor's source is a woman aged 18-29 years with Graves' hyperthyroidism. CDR3 nucleotides: TGTGCCAGCAGTTACGATTCGACGGCAACCTACGAGCAGTACTTC. Protein sequence: CASSYDSTATYEQYF.